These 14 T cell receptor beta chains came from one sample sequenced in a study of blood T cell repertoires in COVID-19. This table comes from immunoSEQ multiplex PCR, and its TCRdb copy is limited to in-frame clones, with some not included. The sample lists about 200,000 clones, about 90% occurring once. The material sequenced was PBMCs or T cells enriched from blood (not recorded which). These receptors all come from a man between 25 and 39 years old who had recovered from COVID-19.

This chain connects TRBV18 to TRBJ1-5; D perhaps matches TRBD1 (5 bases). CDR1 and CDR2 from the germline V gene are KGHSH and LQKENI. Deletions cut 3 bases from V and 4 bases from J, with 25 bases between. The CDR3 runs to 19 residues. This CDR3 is CASSPNNRLGNHPNQPQHF. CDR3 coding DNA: TGTGCCAGCTCACCGAACAACAGGTTGGGAAATCATCCTAATCAGCCCCAGCATTTT.

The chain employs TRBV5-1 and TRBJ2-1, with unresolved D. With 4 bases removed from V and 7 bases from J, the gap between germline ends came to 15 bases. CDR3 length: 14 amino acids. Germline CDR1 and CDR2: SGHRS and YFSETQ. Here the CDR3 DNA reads TGCGCCAGCAGCCCCCCGGTACCTCGGAATGAGCAGTTCTTC. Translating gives CASSPPVPRNEQFF.

This CDR3 is CATSDRDRAEAFF. CDR3 coding DNA: TGTGCCACCAGTGATCGGGACAGGGCTGAAGCTTTCTTT. The V and J genes are TRBV24-1 and TRBJ1-1; the match to TRBD1 covers 9 bases. The trim removed 3 bases at V and 6 bases at J, leaving 1 base unmatched. CDR3 length: 13 amino acids. Germline CDR1 KGHDR, CDR2 SFDVKD.

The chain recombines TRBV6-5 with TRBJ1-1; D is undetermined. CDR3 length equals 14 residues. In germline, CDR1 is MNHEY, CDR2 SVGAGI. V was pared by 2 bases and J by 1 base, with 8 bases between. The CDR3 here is CASSYRRGNTEAFF. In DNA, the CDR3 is TGTGCCAGCAGTTACCGTCGGGGGAACACTGAAGCTTTCTTT.

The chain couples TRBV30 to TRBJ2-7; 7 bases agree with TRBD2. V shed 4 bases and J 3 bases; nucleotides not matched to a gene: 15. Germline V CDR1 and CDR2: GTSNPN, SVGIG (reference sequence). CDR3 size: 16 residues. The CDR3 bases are TGTGCCTGGACCCTTCCTCCATACGGACTAGTCTACGAGCAGTACTTC. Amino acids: CAWTLPPYGLVYEQYF.

CDR3 region: CASRFEWLQNEQFF. CDR3 sequence (DNA): TGTGCCAGCAGGTTCGAGTGGTTACAGAATGAGCAGTTCTTC. The chain employs TRBV11-2 and TRBJ2-1; D uncertain. Germline V gene sequence: CDR1 SGHAT, CDR2 FQNNGV. The CDR3 runs 14 residues. Trimming pared 6 bases from V and 7 bases from J, leaving 16 bases between.

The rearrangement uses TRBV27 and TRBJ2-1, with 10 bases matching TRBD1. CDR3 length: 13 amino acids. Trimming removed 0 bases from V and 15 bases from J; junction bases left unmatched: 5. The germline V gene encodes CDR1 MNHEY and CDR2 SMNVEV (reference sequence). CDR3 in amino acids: CASSLSSTGGMFF. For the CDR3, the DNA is TGTGCCAGCAGTTTATCCTCGACAGGGGGCATGTTCTTC.

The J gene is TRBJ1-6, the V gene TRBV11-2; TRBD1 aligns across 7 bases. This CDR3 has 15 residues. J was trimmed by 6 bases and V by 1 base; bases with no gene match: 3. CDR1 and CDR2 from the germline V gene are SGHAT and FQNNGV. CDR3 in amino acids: CASSLGNRGNSPLHF. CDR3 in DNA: TGTGCCAGCAGCTTAGGCAACAGGGGTAATTCACCCCTCCACTTT.

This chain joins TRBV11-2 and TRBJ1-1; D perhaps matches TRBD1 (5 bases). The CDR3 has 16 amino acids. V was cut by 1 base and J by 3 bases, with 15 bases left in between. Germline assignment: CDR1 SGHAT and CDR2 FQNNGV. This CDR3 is CASSLVSAGRDTEAFF. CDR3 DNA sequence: TGTGCCAGCAGCTTAGTGAGTGCAGGGAGGGACACTGAAGCTTTCTTT.

The CDR3 DNA sequence: TGTGCCAGCAGCCGGTGGACAGGGATTTCCGATACGCAGTATTTT. It translates to CASSRWTGISDTQYF. The chain links TRBV7-6 to TRBJ2-3; 8 bases are shared with TRBD1. The V segment lost 5 bases and the J segment 6 bases; nucleotides outside the gene matches: 10. The germline gives CDR1 SGHVS, CDR2 FNYEAQ. The CDR3 covers 15 residues. The full variable domain, in which reference TRBV7-6 and TRBJ2-3 provide the parts outside the CDR3, is GAGVSQSPRYKVTKRGQDVALRCDPISGHVSLYWYRQALGQGPEFLTYFNYEAQQDKSGLPNDRFSAERPEGSISTLTIQRTEQRDSAMYRCASSRWTGISDTQYFGPGTRLTVL.

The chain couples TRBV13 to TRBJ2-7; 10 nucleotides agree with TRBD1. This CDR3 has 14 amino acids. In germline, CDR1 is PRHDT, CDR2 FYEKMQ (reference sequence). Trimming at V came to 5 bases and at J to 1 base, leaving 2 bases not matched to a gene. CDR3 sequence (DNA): TGTGCCAGCAGCCCGGGACAGGGGTCCTACGAGCAGTACTTC. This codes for CASSPGQGSYEQYF.

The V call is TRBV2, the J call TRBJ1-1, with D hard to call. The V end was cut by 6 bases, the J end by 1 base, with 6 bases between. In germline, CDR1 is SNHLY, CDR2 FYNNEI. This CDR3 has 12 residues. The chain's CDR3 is CASRVENTEAFF. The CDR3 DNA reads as TGTGCCAGCAGGGTAGAGAACACTGAAGCTTTCTTT. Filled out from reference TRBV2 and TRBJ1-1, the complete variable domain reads EPEVTQTPSHQVTQMGQEVILRCVPISNHLYFYWYRQILGQKVEFLVSFYNNEISEKSEIFDDQFSVERPDGSNFTLKIRSTKLEDSAMYFCASRVENTEAFFGQGTRLTVV.

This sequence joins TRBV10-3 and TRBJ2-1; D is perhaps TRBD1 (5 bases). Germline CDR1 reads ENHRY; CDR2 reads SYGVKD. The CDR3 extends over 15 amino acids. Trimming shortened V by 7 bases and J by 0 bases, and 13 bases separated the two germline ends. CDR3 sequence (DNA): TGTGCCATCATGCCGACAGCCCTCTCCTACAATGAGCAGTTCTTC. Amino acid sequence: CAIMPTALSYNEQFF.

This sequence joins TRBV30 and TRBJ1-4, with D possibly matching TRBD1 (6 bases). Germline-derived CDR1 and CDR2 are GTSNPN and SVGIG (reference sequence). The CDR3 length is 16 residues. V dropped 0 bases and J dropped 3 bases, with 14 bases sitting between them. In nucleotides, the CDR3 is TGTGCCTGGAGTGTAGATCGGACAGTACCTAATGAAAAACTGTTTTTT. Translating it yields CAWSVDRTVPNEKLFF. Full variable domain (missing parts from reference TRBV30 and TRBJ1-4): SQTIHQWPATLVQPVGSPLSLECTVEGTSNPNLYWYRQAAGRGLQLLFYSVGIGQISSEVPQNLSASRPQDRQFILSSKKLLLSDSGFYLCAWSVDRTVPNEKLFFGSGTQLSVL.